The clone carrying this TCR beta chain has ten or more counts. The antigen is undetermined. This entry comes from a study of regulatory T cells in long-lasting Graves disease. Study-wide findings and caveats: Those with persistent disease had in common more public clonotypes (around 2,700) than new patients (approximately 970). Small numbers of samples may have cut accuracy.

In building TCR beta libraries, iRepertoire HTBI primers were used together with Arm-PCR of CDR3 regions. Using its own MiXCR run on the multiplex PCR reads, TCRdb lists one record per CDR3 protein. The sample has around 400,000 distinct CDR3 sequences; approximately 15% are singletons. Germline V gene sequence: CDR1 DFQATT, CDR2 SNEGSKA (reference sequence). With 3 bases clipped from V and 2 bases from J, the junction kept 11 bases outside the gene matches. This CDR3 comprises 17 residues. Time point specified: newly diagnosed GD, antithyroid drugs for less than 3 months. The authors made the TCR library using RNA they extracted from PBMCs. The same sample was also studied in work on T cells in Graves' hyperthyroidism and ophthalmopathy.

The chain joins TRBV20-1 to TRBJ2-3; TRBD1 matches at 10 bases. The receptor comes from a woman aged 40 to 49 with Graves disease. Specimen: peripheral blood mononuclear cells (PBMCs), collected at new diagnosis, from a patient treated with antithyroid drugs. This CDR3 is CSASLIPGQGPTDTQYF. CDR3 coding DNA: TGCAGTGCTAGTCTTATCCCGGGACAGGGGCCCACAGATACGCAGTATTTT.